This TCR beta chain was observed in a study of blood T cells in healthy people across ages (dated by TCRdb to between 2015 and 2016). At the level of the whole study: In model experiments, roughly one uniquely barcoded TCR beta cDNA molecule per two T cells was captured by template switching. To track age-related changes in TCR beta repertoire diversity, the study relied on deep sequencing normalized with unique cDNA molecular identifiers. The donors were divided into four age groups: young (average roughly 17 years), middle-aged (about 40), aged (approximately 62) and long-lived (roughly 86). To avoid experimental bias, donors of different ages were distributed randomly across sequencing lanes. The study analyzed two additional independent replicas of 1 million unique cDNA reads from the same blood draw for two donors, one aged 18 to 30 and one aged 80 or older.

In the germline V gene, CDR1 corresponds to LGHNA and CDR2 to YNFKEQ. V is cut by 4 bases and J by 4 bases, and the space between the germline ends is 10 bases. Including the terminal cysteine and phenylalanine, the CDR3 comprises 14 residues. Only CDR3 DNA remains: 42 bases, in frame from the first base. The receptor library was made with 5' RACE. These reads were obtained on an Illumina HiSeq 2500. A second about 7 to 12 cycle PCR used a sample-barcoded 5' primer and a J-beta primer mix. Each TCR beta cDNA molecule received a unique molecular identifier from a template-switch 5' adaptor carrying 12 random nucleotides. Each sample yielded at least 3 million CDR3-containing paired-end reads. All of the RNA was converted into first-strand cDNA using the Mint cDNA synthesis kit, with a TRBC-specific oligonucleotide serving as the primer. Following uracil-DNA glycosylase treatment, all cDNA underwent a first 18-cycle PCR with the universal primers M1SS and BC2_uni_R. The paper's data handling went like this. For normalization, 1 million high-quality reads were randomly selected from each sample, with every read carrying a distinct molecular identifier. Instead of being binned into consensus sequences, reads with shared molecular identifiers were discarded. MiTCR, run with a Q25 quality threshold and the strictest error-elimination algorithm, handled CDR3 identification, clonotype clustering and error correction. A nonparametric unseen species model with Euler transformation was used to estimate lower-bound total TCR beta diversity. TCRdb reprocessing: public reads trimmed at Q25 with fastp, clones called with MiXCR, in-frame beta chains kept. Rows are unified per CDR3 protein, each entry keeping the most common DNA and genes. These V and J calls are TCRdb output, not the study's own analysis. This sample comprises about 1,400,000 distinct CDR3 sequences, around 59% of them detected only once. The ten most abundant clones make up more than 6% of the sample.

Concerning this clonotype: Its antigen remains undetermined. Per-nucleotide qualities are absent, and no much larger clonotype sits a single base away.

General findings and caveats noted by the study authors: Bulk unsorted PBMC profiling prevented conclusive comparison of naive and antigen-experienced compartments. The percentage of naive T cells measured by flow cytometry correlated strongly with observed TCR beta diversity. Observed TCR beta diversity per million T cells fell roughly linearly with age, and a significant reduction was already apparent by age around 40. Compared with the aged group, more naive CD4+ T cells, fewer expanded clones and increased TCR diversity were shown by the long-lived group, suggesting age selection. Donor CMV infection status was unknown, potentially confounding age-related changes in expanded clonotypes. Estimates of total diversity from one million sequenced T cells were regarded as lower bounds and underestimates.

The 40 or so donors, aged about 6 to 90 years, were systemically healthy Caucasian individuals from Russia. Each donor gave roughly 9 milliliters of peripheral blood, drawn into EDTA-treated Vacutainer tubes. PBMCs were isolated by Ficoll-Paque density-gradient centrifugation, with at least 6 million obtained per sample. Trizol reagent was used to extract total RNA from PBMCs, with at least 5 micrograms per sample. For every donor, flow cytometry on a PBMC aliquot measured the percentage of naive CD45RAhigh/CD27high T cells. The V and J segments used are TRBV4-2 and TRBJ1-4; D gene: possibly TRBD1, on 6 matching bases. The receptor comes from a man aged 18 to 30 in good health. The specimen was blood. The sequenced DNA: TGTGCCAGCAGCCGAGGACAGCGTAATGAAAAACTGTTTTTT. Its translation is CASSRGQRNEKLFF.